This T cell receptor (beta chain) was captured by sequencing in a study of PD-L1 blockade in urothelial cancer. Study summary: The number of prior chemotherapy regimens per patient was 0 to 3.

The CDR3 spans 15 residues. With V trimmed by 2 bases and J by 8 bases, 7 bases remained unmatched. Germline V gene data show CDR1 as KGHSH and CDR2 as LQKENI. Described time point: pretreatment peripheral blood. The table came from immunoSEQ multiplex PCR; TCRdb's copy has only in-frame clones and leaves some out. The top ten clones hold under 11% of a sample with 45,000 to 55,000 clones, 60% to 85% of them seen once. The receptor was isolated from a man between 65 and 85 years old with urothelial cancer. Material: PBMCs, obtained around atezolizumab (anti-PD-L1) treatment. The V gene is TRBV18, the J gene TRBJ2-1, with 9 bases lining up with TRBD2. The CDR3 sequence: CASSPAGGRADEQFF. In DNA form, the CDR3 reads TGTGCCAGCTCACCAGCTGGCGGGAGGGCGGATGAGCAGTTCTTC.